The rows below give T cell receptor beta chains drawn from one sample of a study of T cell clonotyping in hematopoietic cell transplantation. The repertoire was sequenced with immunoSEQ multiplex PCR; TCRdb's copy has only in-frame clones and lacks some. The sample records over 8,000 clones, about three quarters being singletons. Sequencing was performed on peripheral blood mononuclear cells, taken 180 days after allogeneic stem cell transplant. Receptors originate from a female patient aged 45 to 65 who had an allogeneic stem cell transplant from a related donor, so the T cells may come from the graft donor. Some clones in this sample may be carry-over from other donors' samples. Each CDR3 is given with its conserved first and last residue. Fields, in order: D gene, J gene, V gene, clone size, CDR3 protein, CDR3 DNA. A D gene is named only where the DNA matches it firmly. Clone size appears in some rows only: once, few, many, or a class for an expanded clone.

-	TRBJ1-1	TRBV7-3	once	CASSQGAMNTEAFF	TGTGCCAGCAGCCAAGGGGCCATGAACACTGAAGCTTTCTTT
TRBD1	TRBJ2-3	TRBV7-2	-	CASSSTGARTDTQYF	TGTGCCAGCAGCTCGACAGGGGCCCGCACAGATACGCAGTATTTT
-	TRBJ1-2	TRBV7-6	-	CASSLGQGPYGYTF	TGTGCCAGCAGCTTGGGGCAGGGGCCCTATGGCTACACCTTC
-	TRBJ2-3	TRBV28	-	CASSGEAGRGLSTDTQYF	TGTGCCAGCAGTGGGGAGGCCGGGAGGGGGCTGAGCACAGATACGCAGTATTTT
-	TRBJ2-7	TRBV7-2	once	CATAESSYEQYF	TGTGCAACGGCAGAGAGCTCCTACGAGCAGTACTTC
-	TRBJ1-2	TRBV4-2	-	CASSQVDKGYGYTF	TGTGCCAGCAGCCAAGTCGATAAGGGTTATGGCTACACCTTC
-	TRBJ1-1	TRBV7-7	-	CASSPGRNTEAFF	TGTGCCAGCAGCCCCGGGAGGAACACTGAAGCTTTCTTT
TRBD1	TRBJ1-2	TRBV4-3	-	CASSPQPGQGLYNYGYTF	TGCGCCAGCAGCCCCCAACCGGGACAGGGCCTTTATAACTATGGCTACACCTTC
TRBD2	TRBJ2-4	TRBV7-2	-	CASSFLAGGGRENIQYF	TGTGCCAGCAGCTTTTTAGCGGGGGGCGGGAGGGAAAACATTCAGTACTTC
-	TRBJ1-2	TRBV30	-	CAWSVSGIYGYTF	TGTGCCTGGAGTGTTTCAGGGATCTATGGCTACACCTTC
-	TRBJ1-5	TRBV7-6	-	CASSSQENQPQHF	TGTGCCAGCAGCTCCCAGGAGAATCAGCCCCAGCATTTT
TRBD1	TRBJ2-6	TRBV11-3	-	CASSPTGSSGANVLTF	TGTGCCAGCAGCCCGACAGGGAGCTCTGGGGCCAACGTCCTGACTTTC
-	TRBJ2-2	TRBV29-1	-	CSVPVDTGELFF	TGCAGCGTTCCAGTAGACACCGGGGAGCTGTTTTTT
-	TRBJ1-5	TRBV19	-	CASQSWGANQPQHF	TGTGCCAGCCAGTCTTGGGGGGCAAATCAGCCCCAGCATTTT
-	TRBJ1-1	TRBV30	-	CAWRGLYTEAFF	TGTGCCTGGAGGGGGCTTTACACTGAAGCTTTCTTT
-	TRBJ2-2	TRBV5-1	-	CASSPTTMNTGELFF	TGCGCCAGCAGCCCGACAACGATGAACACCGGGGAGCTGTTTTTT
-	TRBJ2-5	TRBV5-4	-	CASSLAMGDETQYF	TGTGCCAGCAGCTTGGCGATGGGCGACGAGACCCAGTACTTC
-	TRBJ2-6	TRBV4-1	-	CASSQGQISGANVLTF	TGCGCCAGCAGCCAAGGACAGATCTCTGGGGCCAACGTCCTGACTTTC
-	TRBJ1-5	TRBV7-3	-	CASSLGDRRNGSQPQHF	TGTGCCAGCAGCTTAGGCGACAGGCGTAATGGAAGTCAGCCCCAGCATTTT
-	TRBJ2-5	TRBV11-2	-	CASSFLQTQYF	TGTGCCAGCAGCTTCCTCCAGACCCAGTACTTC
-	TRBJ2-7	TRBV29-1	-	CSVRSEGSYEQYF	TGCAGCGTTCGGTCCGAGGGGTCGTACGAGCAGTACTTC
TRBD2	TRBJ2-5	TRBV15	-	CATSRDRRFWTSGGQETQYF	TGTGCCACCAGCAGAGATAGGAGGTTTTGGACTAGCGGGGGCCAAGAGACCCAGTACTTC
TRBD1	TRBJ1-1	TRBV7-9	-	CASSPETGVKTEAFF	TGTGCCAGCAGCCCCGAAACAGGGGTAAAGACTGAAGCTTTCTTT
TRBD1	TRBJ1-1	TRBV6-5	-	CASSTGQALGAFF	TGTGCCAGCAGTACGGGACAGGCGCTGGGGGCTTTCTTT
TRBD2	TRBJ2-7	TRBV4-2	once	CASSQDTSGPYEQYF	TGTGCCAGCAGCCAAGATACTAGCGGCCCTTACGAGCAGTACTTC
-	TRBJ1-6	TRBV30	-	CAWFNGQFNSPLHF	TGTGCCTGGTTTAATGGACAGTTTAATTCACCCCTCCACTTT